These T cell receptor beta chains were read from a single sample in a study of blood T cell repertoires in COVID-19. Sequenced by immunoSEQ multiplex PCR; TCRdb stores in-frame clones only, minus some. The profile shows 95,000 to 150,000 clones, 65% to 90% of them singletons. Sequencing input: peripheral blood. These receptors all stem from a man aged 80 or over with active or convalescent COVID-19. Both conserved end residues are part of each CDR3. A D gene is named only where the DNA matches it firmly. Part of the rows lack a size; the others show once, few, many or a class for expanded clones.

clone size	V gene	J gene	D gene	CDR3 DNA	CDR3 protein
-	TRBV7-2	TRBJ1-1	-	TGTGCCAGCAGTCGCCGTGGGGAGTTGAACACTGAAGCTTTCTTT	CASSRRGELNTEAFF
-	TRBV9	TRBJ1-3	TRBD1	TGTGCCAGCAGCGCCAGACAGGGGAAGGGAAACACCATATATTTT	CASSARQGKGNTIYF
-	TRBV18	TRBJ1-4	TRBD1	TGTGCCAGCGCGCTTCGGAGGGGGACAGGGGATATTTCGAATGAAAAACTGTTTTTT	CASALRRGTGDISNEKLFF
-	TRBV6-5	TRBJ1-5	-	TGTGCCAGCAGTTCAGGGTATAGCAATCAGCCCCAGCATTTT	CASSSGYSNQPQHF
-	TRBV5-4	TRBJ2-1	-	TGTGCCAGCAGTACCACTCCGGGGGACGTGTACAATGAGCAGTTCTTC	CASSTTPGDVYNEQFF
-	TRBV6-5	TRBJ2-2	TRBD1	TGTGCCAGCACCTGGGACAGGCGGACCGGGGAGCTGTTTTTT	CASTWDRRTGELFF
-	TRBV30	TRBJ1-1	-	TGTGCCCAAAACAGGGAGCAGAACACTGAAGCTTTCTTT	CAQNREQNTEAFF
-	TRBV11-2	TRBJ2-2	TRBD1	TGTGCCAGCAGCTCGGCCAGACAGGGCGCCGGGGAGCTGTTTTTT	CASSSARQGAGELFF
-	TRBV11-2	TRBJ2-7	TRBD1	TGTGCCAGCAGATCTATTCAGGGGGCGGCGGGCAACGAGCAGTACTTC	CASRSIQGAAGNEQYF
-	TRBV10-3	TRBJ1-4	-	TGTGCCATCAGAGCAGACGGGGGTGAAAAACTGTTTTTT	CAIRADGGEKLFF
-	TRBV25-1	TRBJ2-1	-	TGTGCCAGCACCGAACCTCGTTGCGGTGACGAGCATGAGCAGTTCTTC	CASTEPRCGDEHEQFF
-	TRBV28	TRBJ1-1	TRBD1	TGTGCCAGCAGTTTAAGGGGAGCTTTCGACAGGGACCGGAACACTGAAGCTTTCTTT	CASSLRGAFDRDRNTEAFF
-	TRBV9	TRBJ2-1	-	TGTGCCAGCAGCGTAGAGGGAGCGTACAATGAGCAGTTCTTC	CASSVEGAYNEQFF
-	TRBV7-3	TRBJ1-2	-	TGTGCCAGCAGCTTATCAGGACCCAGCTCCGGGGTCTATGGCTACACCTTC	CASSLSGPSSGVYGYTF
-	TRBV19	TRBJ2-3	TRBD2	TGTGCCAGTAGGCTTGGTAGCGGGTGGACAGATACGCAGTATTTT	CASRLGSGWTDTQYF
-	TRBV7-3	TRBJ2-2	TRBD2	TGTGCCAGCGGCCCGGGGGGGAACACCGGGGAGCTGTTTTTT	CASGPGGNTGELFF
-	TRBV2	TRBJ2-1	TRBD2	TGTGCCAGCCAAAGAGGGGCCTTAGCGGGGGCTTCGAATGAGCAGTTCTTC	CASQRGALAGASNEQFF
-	TRBV7-2	TRBJ1-5	-	TGTGCCAGCAGCTCGGACAGTGTCGGTCAGCCCCAGCATTTT	CASSSDSVGQPQHF
-	TRBV19	TRBJ1-2	-	TGTGCCAGTAGCCAGCCAGGAGGGAATGGCTACACCTTC	CASSQPGGNGYTF
-	TRBV4-2	TRBJ2-2	-	TGTGCCAGCAGCCAAGGTATTAGCGGTTCTACCACCGGGGAGCTGTTTTTT	CASSQGISGSTTGELFF
-	TRBV19	TRBJ2-2	TRBD1	TGTGCCAGTAGTATTCAAACAGGGGGCAACACCGGGGAGCTGTTTTTT	CASSIQTGGNTGELFF
-	TRBV5-8	TRBJ1-4	TRBD1	TGTGCCAGCAGCTTGCCGGGACAGGGTTGGGGTGAAAAACTGTTTTTT	CASSLPGQGWGEKLFF
-	TRBV30	TRBJ2-5	-	TGTGCCTGGGCTATGGGGCTCCAAGAGACCCAGTACTTC	CAWAMGLQETQYF
-	TRBV5-1	TRBJ2-5	-	TGCGCCAGTACAAAGTTTAGCCGGACTATACCCCCGCAGACCCAGTACTTC	CASTKFSRTIPPQTQYF
-	TRBV7-9	TRBJ2-5	TRBD2	TGTGCCAGCGGAACCGTGGGACTACAAGAGACCCAGTACTTC	CASGTVGLQETQYF
-	TRBV10-3	TRBJ2-7	TRBD2	TGTGCCATCAGTGAGTCGTTTGCGGGAGGGATCCAAACCTACGAGCAGTACTTC	CAISESFAGGIQTYEQYF
-	TRBV5-1	TRBJ1-1	TRBD1	TGCGCCAGCAGCCGCCGGACAGGAGCAAACACTGAAGCTTTCTTT	CASSRRTGANTEAFF
once	TRBV7-8	TRBJ2-5	TRBD1	TGTGCCAGCAGCTTAGCACAGGGGCGGACCCAGTACTTC	CASSLAQGRTQYF
-	TRBV27	TRBJ1-3	TRBD1	TGTGCCAGCAGTTCCGATCGACAGGGGAGAAACACCATATATTTT	CASSSDRQGRNTIYF
once	TRBV6-6	TRBJ2-5	TRBD2	TGTGCCAGCAGCCTACTAGCGGGTATTCAAGAGACCCAGTACTTC	CASSLLAGIQETQYF
-	TRBV5-6	TRBJ2-7	-	TGTGCCAGCAGCTTACGAGCAATGCACTACGAGCAGTACTTC	CASSLRAMHYEQYF
-	TRBV3-1/TRBV3-2	TRBJ2-7	TRBD1	TGTGCCAGCAGCGGGCCGGGACAGGGGTTTTTTAGGCGGGATCTTTCCTACGAGCAGTACTTC	CASSGPGQGFFRRDLSYEQYF
-	TRBV9	TRBJ2-2	TRBD2	TGTGCCAGCAGCGTTCAGATACCGGGACTAGCGGGAGAGAGGGACGGGGAGCTGTTTTTT	CASSVQIPGLAGERDGELFF
-	TRBV3-1/TRBV3-2	TRBJ1-1	TRBD1	TGTGCCAGCAGCTCGCCGGGACAGATGAACACTGAAGCTTTCTTT	CASSSPGQMNTEAFF
-	TRBV5-8	TRBJ1-4	TRBD1	TGTGCCAGCAGCTTGGCGACGGGACAGAGAACGGTACGGGAAAAACTGTTTTTT	CASSLATGQRTVREKLFF
-	TRBV6-4	TRBJ1-2	TRBD1	TGTGCCAGCAGTTCGTCAGGGGGCGGCTATGGCTACACCTTC	CASSSSGGGYGYTF
-	TRBV7-9	TRBJ2-2	TRBD1	TGTGCCAGCAGTTCTGGGACAGTCTATCCCGGGGAGCTGTTTTTT	CASSSGTVYPGELFF
-	TRBV19	TRBJ2-5	TRBD2	TGTGCCACCAGGACTAGCGCCCGGTACCAAGAGACCCAGTACTTC	CATRTSARYQETQYF
-	TRBV15	TRBJ1-5	-	TGTGCCACCAGCAGAGAAGAGGGAGGGGATCAGCCCCAGCATTTT	CATSREEGGDQPQHF
-	TRBV24-1	TRBJ1-3	-	TGTGCCACCAGTGATGGTGCCGGGGGTTCTACTGGAAACACCATATATTTT	CATSDGAGGSTGNTIYF